Reported below is one T cell receptor (beta chain). The antigen is undetermined. This specimen comes from a study of cytomegalovirus exposure and HLA in healthy donors. This CDR3 region has 15 residues. Per germline, CDR1 SEHNR and CDR2 FQNEAQ (reference sequence). Trimming took 5 bases from V and 3 from J; bases not matched to a gene: 9. Study-level findings and limits: There were 150 to 200 TCR beta chains listed as cytomegalovirus-associated.

Here immunoSEQ multiplex PCR was the method, and the copy in TCRdb shows in-frame clones only, minus some. This table has 250,000 to 400,000 clones, roughly 88% appearing once. The chain is built from TRBV7-9 and TRBJ2-7, with 8 bases lining up with TRBD2. The TCR comes from a man aged 30-40 years in good health and CMV-seronegative. Sequencing input: PBMCs. Here the CDR3 DNA reads TGTGCCAGCAGCGCGCATCCGGGACTAGTCTACGAGCAGTACTTC. Protein: CASSAHPGLVYEQYF.